This T cell receptor (beta chain) was obtained from a study of blood T cell repertoires in COVID-19. Authors' analysis steps: Amplification of reference gene primers provided the estimated nucleated cell counts. Profiling relied on immunoSEQ multiplex PCR, and the TCRdb table lists in-frame clones only, not all of them. V and J calls plus clone size are reproduced from that table; the DNA served to infer D and trimming. Of roughly 230,000 clones in the sample, around 90% were seen once. CDR1 SGHTA and CDR2 FQGNSA come from the germline V gene. V lost 5 bases, J lost 0 bases, and 13 bases lay in between. This CDR3 region has 15 residues.

The origin of this receptor is a woman aged 60 to 75 with COVID-19, enrolled during active disease. The chain is built from TRBV7-2 and TRBJ1-2, with D unclear. Sequenced material: peripheral blood. CDR3 region: CASSPAGGTNYGYTF. CDR3 DNA: TGTGCCAGCAGCCCGGCGGGTGGGACTAACTATGGCTACACCTTC.